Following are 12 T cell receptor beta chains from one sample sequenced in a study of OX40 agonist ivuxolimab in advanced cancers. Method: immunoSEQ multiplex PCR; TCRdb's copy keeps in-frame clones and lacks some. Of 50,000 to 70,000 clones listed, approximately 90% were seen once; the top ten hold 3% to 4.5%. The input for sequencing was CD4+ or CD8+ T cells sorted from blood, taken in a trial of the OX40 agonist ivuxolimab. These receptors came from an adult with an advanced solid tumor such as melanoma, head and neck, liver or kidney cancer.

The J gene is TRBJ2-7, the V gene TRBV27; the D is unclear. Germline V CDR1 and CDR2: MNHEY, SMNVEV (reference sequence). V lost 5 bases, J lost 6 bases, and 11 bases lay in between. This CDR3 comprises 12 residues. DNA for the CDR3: TGTGCCAGCAGTCCCATCCGTGGCGAGCAGTACTTC. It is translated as CASSPIRGEQYF.

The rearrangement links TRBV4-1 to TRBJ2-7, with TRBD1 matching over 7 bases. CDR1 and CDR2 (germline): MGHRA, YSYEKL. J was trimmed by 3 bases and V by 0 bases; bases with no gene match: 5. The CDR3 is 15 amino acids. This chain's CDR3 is CASSQDKDRSYEQYF. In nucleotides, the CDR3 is TGCGCCAGCAGCCAAGATAAGGACAGGAGCTACGAGCAGTACTTC.

This CDR3 is CASSSGIFPGQYF. The CDR3 nucleotides read TGTGCCAGCAGCTCCGGCATTTTCCCGGGGCAGTACTTC. This chain links TRBV13 with TRBJ2-7; D is uncertain. The CDR3 spans 13 residues. Trimming left V 4 bases short and J 9 bases short, with 16 bases between. Per the germline V gene, CDR1 is PRHDT and CDR2 is FYEKMQ (reference sequence).

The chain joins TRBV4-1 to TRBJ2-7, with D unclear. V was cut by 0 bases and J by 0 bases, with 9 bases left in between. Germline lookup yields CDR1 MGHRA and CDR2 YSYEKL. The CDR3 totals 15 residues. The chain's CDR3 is CASSQDLGISYEQYF. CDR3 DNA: TGCGCCAGCAGCCAAGATCTCGGCATCTCCTACGAGCAGTACTTC.

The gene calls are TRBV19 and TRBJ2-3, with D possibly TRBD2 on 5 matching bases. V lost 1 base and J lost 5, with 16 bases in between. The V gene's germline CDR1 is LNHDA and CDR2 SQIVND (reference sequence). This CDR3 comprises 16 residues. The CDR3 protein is CASSIGLRGLEDTQYF. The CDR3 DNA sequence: TGTGCCAGTAGTATAGGGCTACGGGGTTTGGAAGATACGCAGTATTTT.

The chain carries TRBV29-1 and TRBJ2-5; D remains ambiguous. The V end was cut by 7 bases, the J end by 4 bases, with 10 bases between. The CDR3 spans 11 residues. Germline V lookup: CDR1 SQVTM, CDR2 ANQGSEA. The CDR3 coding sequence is TGCAGCGGATTAAAGTTAGAGACCCAGTACTTC. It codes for CSGLKLETQYF.

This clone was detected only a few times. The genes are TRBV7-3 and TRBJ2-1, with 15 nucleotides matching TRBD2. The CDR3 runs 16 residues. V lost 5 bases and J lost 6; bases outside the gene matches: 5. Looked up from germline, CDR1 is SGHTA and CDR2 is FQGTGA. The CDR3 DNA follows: TGTGCCAGCAGCAACCGGACTAGCGGGAGGGCCAATGAGCAGTTCTTC. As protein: CASSNRTSGRANEQFF.

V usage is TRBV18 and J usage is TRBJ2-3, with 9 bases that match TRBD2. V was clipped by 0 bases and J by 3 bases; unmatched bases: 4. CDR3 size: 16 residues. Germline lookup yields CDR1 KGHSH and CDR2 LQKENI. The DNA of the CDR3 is TGTGCCAGCTCACCACCCAGTAGCGGGAGTACAGATACGCAGTATTTT. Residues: CASSPPSSGSTDTQYF.

The CDR3 loop reads CASSGDTQYF. CDR3 coding DNA: TGTGCCAGCTCCGGGGATACGCAGTATTTT. V is TRBV18 and J is TRBJ2-3; D unresolved. V was trimmed by 6 bases and J by 6 bases, leaving 4 bases between them. Germline V gives CDR1 KGHSH, CDR2 LQKENI. CDR3 size: 10 residues. The entire variable domain, with the rest obtained from reference TRBV18 and TRBJ2-3, is as follows: NAGVMQNPRHLVRRRGQEARLRCSPMKGHSHVYWYRQLPEEGLKFMVYLQKENIIDESGMPKERFSAEFPKEGPSILRIQQVVRGDSAAYFCASSGDTQYFGPGTRLTVL.

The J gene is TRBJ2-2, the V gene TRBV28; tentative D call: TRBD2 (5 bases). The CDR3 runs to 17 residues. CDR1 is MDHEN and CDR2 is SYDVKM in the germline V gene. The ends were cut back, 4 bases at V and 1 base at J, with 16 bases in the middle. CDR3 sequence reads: CASSSSDWTKNTGELFF. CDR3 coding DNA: TGTGCCAGCAGTTCCTCGGACTGGACGAAGAACACCGGGGAGCTGTTTTTT.

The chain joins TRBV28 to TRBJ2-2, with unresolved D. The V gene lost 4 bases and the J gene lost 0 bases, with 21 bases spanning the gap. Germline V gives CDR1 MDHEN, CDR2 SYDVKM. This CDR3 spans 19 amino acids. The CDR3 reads CASSSVLPRTLANTGELFF. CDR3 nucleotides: TGTGCCAGCAGTTCAGTCCTGCCTCGCACTCTTGCGAACACCGGGGAGCTGTTTTTT.

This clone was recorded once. The CDR3 loop reads CASSPQTLGYYNEQFF. CDR3 sequence (DNA): TGTGCCAGCAGCCCACAGACTCTCGGGTACTACAATGAGCAGTTCTTC. The J gene is TRBJ2-1, the V gene TRBV7-9; D uncertain. V gave up 5 bases and J gave up 3 bases, with 17 bases separating them. The CDR3 loop spans 16 amino acids. Germline CDR1 is SEHNR and CDR2 is FQNEAQ (reference sequence).